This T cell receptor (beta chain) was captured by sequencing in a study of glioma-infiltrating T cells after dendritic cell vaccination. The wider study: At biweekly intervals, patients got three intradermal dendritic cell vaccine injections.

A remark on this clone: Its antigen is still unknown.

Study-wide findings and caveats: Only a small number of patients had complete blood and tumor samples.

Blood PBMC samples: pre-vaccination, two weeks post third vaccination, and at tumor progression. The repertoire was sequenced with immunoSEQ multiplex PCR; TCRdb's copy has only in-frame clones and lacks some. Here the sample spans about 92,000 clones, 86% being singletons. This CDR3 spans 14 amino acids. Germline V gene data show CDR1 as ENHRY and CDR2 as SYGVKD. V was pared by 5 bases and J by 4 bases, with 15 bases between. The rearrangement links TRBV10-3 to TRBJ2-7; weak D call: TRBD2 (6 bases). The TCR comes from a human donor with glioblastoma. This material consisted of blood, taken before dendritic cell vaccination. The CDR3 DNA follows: TGTGCCATCAGTACGGGACTCACCTCATACGAGCAGTACTTC. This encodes CAISTGLTSYEQYF.